Given below is one T cell receptor beta chain in context. Germline V gene data show CDR1 as ENHRY and CDR2 as SYGVKD. CDR3 length: 18 amino acids. Losses at the gene ends were 3 bases for V and 7 bases for J; bases not matched to a gene: 14. This record belongs to a study of OX40 agonist ivuxolimab in advanced cancers. Assay: immunoSEQ multiplex PCR; the TCRdb copy retains only in-frame clones and omits some. Among 20,000 to 25,000 clones, approximately 78% were seen once, and the ten largest hold under 1.5%. Material: CD4+ or CD8+ T cells sorted from blood, obtained in a trial of the OX40 agonist ivuxolimab. This sequence was found in an adult with an advanced solid tumor such as melanoma, head and neck, liver or kidney cancer. V is TRBV10-3 and J is TRBJ2-2; 10 bases fit TRBD2. CDR3 protein: CAISDPGLAAKGSGELFF. Written as DNA, the CDR3 is TGTGCCATCAGTGACCCCGGACTAGCGGCCAAGGGGAGCGGGGAGCTGTTTTTT.